This entry lists 26 T cell receptor beta chains sequenced from one sample in a study of cytomegalovirus exposure and HLA in healthy donors. Here immunoSEQ multiplex PCR was the method, and the copy in TCRdb shows in-frame clones only, minus some. Of about 100,000 clones in the sample, approximately 95% were seen once. Sequenced sample: PBMCs. These receptors originate from a woman in her late teens or twenties in good health and CMV-seronegative.

The genes are TRBV19 and TRBJ1-5; 7 bases match TRBD1. This CDR3 is 16 amino acids long. Germline V lookup: CDR1 LNHDA, CDR2 SQIVND (reference sequence). The J segment lost 5 bases and the V segment lost 3 bases, leaving 10 bases of the junction unmatched. The CDR3 here is CASSIFGTEVYQPQHF. The CDR3 DNA reads as TGTGCCAGTAGTATTTTCGGGACAGAGGTTTATCAGCCCCAGCATTTT.

The chain links TRBV28 to TRBJ1-2; no reliable D call. Germline V CDR1 and CDR2: MDHEN, SYDVKM. This CDR3 has 16 amino acids. V was pared by 5 bases and J by 6 bases, with 22 bases between. The CDR3 region is CASSPGISGGVDGYTF. CDR3 nucleotides: TGTGCCAGCAGTCCGGGGATTTCGGGAGGAGTAGATGGCTACACCTTC.

This clone was seen only once. The rearrangement joins TRBV15 to TRBJ1-1, with D hard to call. Germline CDR1 is LNHNV and CDR2 is YYDKDF (reference sequence). The V end was cut by 5 bases, the J end by 6 bases, with 19 bases between. This CDR3 spans 15 amino acids. The CDR3 DNA reads as TGTGCCACCAGCGCCCGGAGGTTTGGGGTTGCTGAAGCTTTCTTT. Residues: CATSARRFGVAEAFF.

The rearrangement joins TRBV7-3 to TRBJ1-1, with D perhaps TRBD1 (5 bases). With 1 base removed from V and 0 bases from J, the gap between germline ends came to 9 bases. There are 15 residues in the CDR3. Germline CDR1 is SGHTA and CDR2 is FQGTGA. The CDR3 DNA follows: TGTGCCAGCAGCTTAAATCCAGGGCTGAACACTGAAGCTTTCTTT. This sequence encodes CASSLNPGLNTEAFF.

The chain couples TRBV5-1 to TRBJ1-2; TRBD1 is a possible D gene (6 bases). The CDR3 totals 14 residues. V gave up 5 bases and J gave up 1 base, with 12 bases separating them. Per germline, CDR1 SGHRS and CDR2 YFSETQ. The DNA for the CDR3 is TGCGCCAGCAGTAAGACAGGAGATAACTATGGCTACACCTTC. Translating it yields CASSKTGDNYGYTF.

As regards this clone: One end of the junction is discordant with germline, which a read error may explain. The CDR3 region has the DNA TGTGCCAGCAGCCTTGTAGATTCTAGTTCGGTCTTC. This sequence encodes CASSLVDSSSVF. The chain uses TRBV14 and TRBJ2-1; D is ambiguous. Germline CDR1 is SGHDN and CDR2 is FVKESK. The CDR3 is 12 residues long.

The V call is TRBV11-2, the J call TRBJ1-5; possible D gene TRBD1, 5 bases. Germline V gene data show CDR1 as SGHAT and CDR2 as FQNNGV. The CDR3 consists of 14 residues. The V gene lost 2 bases and the J gene lost 5 bases, with 10 bases spanning the gap. The DNA of the CDR3 is TGTGCCAGCAGCTTAAAGGGGCGATATCAGCCCCAGCATTTT. It specifies CASSLKGRYQPQHF.

The chain has TRBV18 and TRBJ1-2; possible D gene TRBD1, 5 bases. Germline assignment: CDR1 KGHSH and CDR2 LQKENI. V dropped 6 bases and J dropped 0 bases, with 8 bases sitting between them. The CDR3 sequence is 13 residues long. The CDR3, as DNA: TGTGCCAGCTCCGACAGTTCTAACTATGGCTACACCTTC. Amino acids: CASSDSSNYGYTF.

V gene TRBV9 combines with J gene TRBJ2-3; 9 nucleotides agree with TRBD2. There are 17 residues in the CDR3. From germline, CDR1 is SGDLS and CDR2 YYNGEE. V gave up 0 bases and J gave up 9 bases; unmatched junction bases: 14. DNA of the CDR3: TGTGCCAGCAGCGTAGGGGAAGCGGGGGGAATATACTACACGCAGTATTTT. It translates to CASSVGEAGGIYYTQYF.

This chain joins TRBV7-9 and TRBJ2-1; D may be TRBD2 (6 bases). Germline lookup yields CDR1 SEHNR and CDR2 FQNEAQ (reference sequence). The V end was cut by 5 bases, the J end by 2 bases, with 10 bases between. The CDR3 consists of 14 residues. The CDR3 coding sequence is TGTGCCAGCAGCCGGGACTTAACCTACAATGAGCAGTTCTTC. It yields the protein CASSRDLTYNEQFF.

The V call is TRBV5-1, the J call TRBJ1-1; 9 positions agree with TRBD1. Germline assignment: CDR1 SGHRS and CDR2 YFSETQ. This CDR3 contains 16 residues. After removal of 0 bases from V and 0 bases from J, the junction contained 3 bases not matched to a gene. The CDR3 region has the DNA TGCGCCAGCAGCTTGGCCGGGACAGGGATGAACACTGAAGCTTTCTTT. Translated, it gives CASSLAGTGMNTEAFF.

Only one count was recorded for this clone. This rearrangement joins TRBV5-1 to TRBJ1-6, with D possibly matching TRBD1 (6 bases). V lost 4 bases to trimming and J lost 2 bases, with 19 bases between them. The CDR3 is made up of 18 amino acids. Per germline, CDR1 SGHRS and CDR2 YFSETQ. The CDR3 protein is CASSDGQNTVTYNSPLHF. CDR3 nucleotide sequence: TGCGCCAGCAGCGACGGACAGAACACCGTAACCTATAATTCACCCCTCCACTTT.

The CDR3 loop reads CASSLEGGRAEDTQYF. DNA of the CDR3: TGCGCCAGCAGCTTGGAAGGCGGGAGGGCGGAAGATACGCAGTATTTT. The chain employs TRBV5-1 and TRBJ2-3; TRBD2 matches 9 bases. The germline V gene has CDR1 SGHRS and CDR2 YFSETQ. V trimming: 0 bases; J trimming: 5 bases; junction bases outside the gene matches: 7. This CDR3 contains 16 residues.

The gene calls are TRBV19 and TRBJ2-7, with 13 bases lining up with TRBD2. The CDR3 extends over 14 amino acids. V was clipped by 6 bases and J by 7 bases; unmatched bases: 6. Germline V gene lookup returns CDR1 LNHDA and CDR2 SQIVND (reference sequence). CDR3 coding DNA: TGTGCCAGTAGGGGGACTAGCGGGATTCATGAGCAGTACTTC. Amino acid sequence: CASRGTSGIHEQYF.

The chain carries TRBV7-2 and TRBJ2-1; D remains ambiguous. This CDR3 contains 15 residues. In germline, CDR1 is SGHTA, CDR2 FQGNSA. V was clipped by 0 bases and J by 0 bases, with 6 bases between them. The CDR3 nucleotides are TGTGCCAGCAGCTTAGCATGGAGCTCCTACAATGAGCAGTTCTTC. Translating gives CASSLAWSSYNEQFF.

The V and J genes are TRBV7-3 and TRBJ1-4; no firm D call. This CDR3 has 13 amino acids. V dropped 3 bases and J dropped 3 bases, with 5 bases sitting between them. Germline values: CDR1 SGHTA, CDR2 FQGTGA. The CDR3 DNA follows: TGTGCCAGCAGCTTGAGGCCTAATGAAAAACTGTTTTTT. Its protein is CASSLRPNEKLFF.

V gene TRBV4-3 combines with J gene TRBJ1-6; D uncertain. The V and J ends lost 0 bases and 15 bases respectively, with 12 bases between them. CDR3 length: 13 amino acids. CDR1 and CDR2 from the germline V gene are LGHNA and YSLEER. For the CDR3, the DNA is TGCGCCAGCAGCCAAGAAGTGGCCCGGGGCCTCCACTTT. Amino acids: CASSQEVARGLHF.

J is TRBJ1-1 and V is TRBV11-3, with a possible D match to TRBD1 (6 bases). The CDR3 length is 14 residues. V dropped 5 bases and J dropped 4 bases, with 14 bases sitting between them. CDR1 is SGHNT, CDR2 YENEEA, per germline. DNA for the CDR3: TGTGCCAGCAGCCCAGGGGTGATAGGCACTGAAGCTTTCTTT. It is translated as CASSPGVIGTEAFF.

This rearrangement joins TRBV5-1 to TRBJ2-5, with 15 bases identical to TRBD2. This CDR3 contains 15 residues. Germline-derived CDR1 and CDR2 are SGHRS and YFSETQ. The V and J ends lost 4 bases and 2 bases, in that order; junction bases with no gene match: 0. CDR3: CASSGLAGGQETQYF. Written as DNA, the CDR3 is TGCGCCAGCAGCGGACTAGCGGGAGGGCAAGAGACCCAGTACTTC.

This rearrangement joins TRBV10-3 to TRBJ1-1, with a tentative D call TRBD1 (5 bases). The CDR3 is made up of 13 amino acids. Germline lookup yields CDR1 ENHRY and CDR2 SYGVKD. Trimming removed 5 bases at V and 1 base at J, with 8 bases between. The CDR3 sequence is CAISPTGNTEAFF. CDR3 DNA: TGTGCCATCAGTCCTACAGGGAACACTGAAGCTTTCTTT.

The rearrangement joins TRBV27 to TRBJ2-7; 7 bases line up with TRBD1. Germline V gene lookup returns CDR1 MNHEY and CDR2 SMNVEV (reference sequence). This CDR3 region has 15 residues. The V gene end was trimmed by 3 bases and the J gene end by 3 bases; junction bases not matched to a gene: 8. CDR3 sequence (DNA): TGTGCCAGCAGTTTTCTTGACAGGGTCGGCTACGAGCAGTACTTC. Its protein product is CASSFLDRVGYEQYF.

The DNA of the CDR3 is TGTGCCAGCGCTAACACTGTGGGACAGGGGTTTGGCTACACCTTC. This codes for CASANTVGQGFGYTF. The chain recombines TRBV7-2 with TRBJ1-2, with TRBD1 identical over 10 bases. Trimming took 8 bases from V and 7 from J; bases not matched to a gene: 13. The CDR3 contains 15 residues. Per the germline V gene, CDR1 is SGHTA and CDR2 is FQGNSA.

The genes are TRBV15 and TRBJ1-6, with D maybe TRBD1 (6 bases). Germline V gene data show CDR1 as LNHNV and CDR2 as YYDKDF (reference sequence). V was trimmed by 3 bases and J by 8 bases, leaving 17 bases between them. This CDR3 is built from 16 residues. The CDR3 reads CATSRDGGSKDSPLHF. The CDR3 nucleotides read TGTGCCACCAGCAGGGATGGGGGCAGTAAGGATTCACCCCTCCACTTT.

The J gene is TRBJ1-6, the V gene TRBV27, with TRBD1 matching 10 bases. The CDR3 extends over 17 amino acids. After removal of 2 bases from V and 7 bases from J, the junction contained 8 bases not matched to a gene. Germline assignment: CDR1 MNHEY and CDR2 SMNVEV (reference sequence). This chain's CDR3 is CASSLRQGQGNNSPLHF. In nucleotides, the CDR3 is TGTGCCAGCAGTTTACGGCAGGGACAGGGGAACAATTCACCCCTCCACTTT.

V usage is TRBV7-9 and J usage is TRBJ2-1; tentatively, D is TRBD1 (6 bases). The germline gives CDR1 SEHNR, CDR2 FQNEAQ (reference sequence). This CDR3 has 14 residues. Trimming took 5 bases from V and 8 from J, leaving 16 bases between them. For the CDR3, the DNA is TGTGCCAGCAGCCTATACTCCAACAGGGATGAGCAGTTCTTC. This gives the protein CASSLYSNRDEQFF.

The chain carries TRBV5-6 and TRBJ2-3, with unresolved D. V was trimmed by 1 base and J by 5 bases, leaving 8 bases between them. Germline lookup yields CDR1 SGHDT and CDR2 YYEEEE. The CDR3 totals 13 residues. CDR3 region: CASSLYARDTQYF. The DNA of the CDR3 is TGTGCCAGCAGCTTGTATGCGAGAGATACGCAGTATTTT.